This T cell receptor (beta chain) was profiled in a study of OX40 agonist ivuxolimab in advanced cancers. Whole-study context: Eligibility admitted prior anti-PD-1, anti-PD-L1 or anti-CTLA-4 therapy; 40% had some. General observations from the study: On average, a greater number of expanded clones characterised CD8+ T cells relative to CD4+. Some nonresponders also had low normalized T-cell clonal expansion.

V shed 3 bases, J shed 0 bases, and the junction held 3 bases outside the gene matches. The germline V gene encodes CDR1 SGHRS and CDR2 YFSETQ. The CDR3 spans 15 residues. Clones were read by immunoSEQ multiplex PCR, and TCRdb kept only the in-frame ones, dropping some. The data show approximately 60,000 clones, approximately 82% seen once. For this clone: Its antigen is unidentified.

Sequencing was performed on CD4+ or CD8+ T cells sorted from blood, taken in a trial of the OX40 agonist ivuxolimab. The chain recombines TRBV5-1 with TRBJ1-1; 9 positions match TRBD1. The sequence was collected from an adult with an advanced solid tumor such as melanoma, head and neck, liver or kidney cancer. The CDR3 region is CASSSGTGMNTEAFF. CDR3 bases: TGCGCCAGCAGCTCCGGGACAGGGATGAACACTGAAGCTTTCTTT.